Below are 9 T cell receptor beta chains sequenced from a single sample in a study of blood T cell repertoires in COVID-19. This table comes from immunoSEQ multiplex PCR, and its TCRdb copy is limited to in-frame clones, with some not included. The table records fewer than 250,000 clones, 85% to 95% of them present only once. Sequenced sample: peripheral blood. These receptors came from a man aged 25 to 40 with COVID-19, enrolled during active disease.

This clone is a singleton in its sample. The chain uses TRBV20-1 and TRBJ1-4; TRBD1 is a possible D gene (5 bases). The CDR3 totals 13 residues. Germline-derived CDR1 and CDR2 are DFQATT and SNEGSKA (reference sequence). V lost 5 bases and J lost 5, with 12 bases in between. For the CDR3, the DNA is TGCAGTGCTTGTGCGACAGACAATGAAAAACTGTTTTTT. Amino acids: CSACATDNEKLFF.

The chain is built from TRBV9 and TRBJ2-7, with a weak D call TRBD1 (5 bases). Germline lookup yields CDR1 SGDLS and CDR2 YYNGEE. V lost 4 bases and J lost 6, with 26 bases in between. CDR3 length equals 17 residues. CDR3 loop: CASSRGAGLGQNLEQYF. The CDR3 nucleotides are TGTGCCAGCAGCCGTGGTGCAGGGTTAGGCCAAAATCTCGAGCAGTACTTC.

CDR3 in amino acids: CASSLGDRANSPLHF. The CDR3 bases are TGCGCCAGCAGCCTGGGGGACAGGGCTAATTCACCCCTCCACTTT. The V call is TRBV5-1, the J call TRBJ1-6, with 9 bases fitting TRBD1. The CDR3 is 15 residues long. CDR1 and CDR2 from the germline V gene are SGHRS and YFSETQ. The junction had 5 bases not matched to a gene; V was cut back by 4 bases and J by 6 bases.

About this clone: Compared with germline, one end of the junction differs, possibly owing to a read error. V and J are TRBV9 and TRBJ1-1; D is uncertain. The CDR3 runs to 13 residues. Germline V gene data show CDR1 as SGDLS and CDR2 as YYNGEE. In nucleotides, the CDR3 is TGTGCCAGCAGCGTAGTGCCGGGTGGTGAAACTTTCTTT. Amino acid sequence: CASSVVPGGETFF.

The table lists this clone with a few counts. V is TRBV6-5 and J is TRBJ2-7, with 8 bases fitting TRBD1. The CDR3 has 15 amino acids. In germline, CDR1 is MNHEY, CDR2 SVGAGI. V lost 2 bases, J lost 5 bases, and 8 bases stayed unmatched. CDR3: CASSYNGWTGNEQYF. The CDR3 DNA reads TGTGCCAGCAGTTACAATGGATGGACAGGGAACGAGCAGTACTTC.

CDR3 nucleotides: TGTGCCATCCGGGGGACAGGGGCCGACACTGAAGCTTTCTTT. Translation gives CAIRGTGADTEAFF. The J gene is TRBJ1-1, the V gene TRBV10-3, with 10 bases aligning to TRBD1. The V gene's germline CDR1 is ENHRY and CDR2 SYGVKD. J gave up 3 bases and V 8 bases, and 6 bases lay outside the gene matches. The CDR3 runs to 14 residues.

The CDR3 region has the DNA TGTGCCTGGAGTGCCCCTCCAGGGGACACTGAAGCTTTCTTT. It codes for CAWSAPPGDTEAFF. The J gene is TRBJ1-1, the V gene TRBV30, with a weak D call TRBD1 (6 bases). The germline gives CDR1 GTSNPN, CDR2 SVGIG (reference sequence). This CDR3 has 14 amino acids. Trimming took off 1 base at V and 3 bases at J, with 12 bases between the two ends.

This chain uses TRBV5-1 with TRBJ2-2; D is perhaps TRBD1 (6 bases). V lost 4 bases, J lost 3 bases, and 13 bases lay in between. The CDR3 consists of 15 residues. Per germline, CDR1 SGHRS and CDR2 YFSETQ. The CDR3 bases are TGCGCCAGCAGCGTCTACAGGGCGGACACCGGGGAGCTGTTTTTT. It codes for CASSVYRADTGELFF.

The chain combines TRBV6-5 with TRBJ2-7; 8 nucleotides agree with TRBD1. Per the germline V gene, CDR1 is MNHEY and CDR2 is SVGAGI. Trimming took 7 bases from V and 2 from J; bases not matched to a gene: 7. This CDR3 has 14 residues. CDR3 DNA: TGTGCCAGCACTCGCCGGACAGGGCCCTACGAGCAGTACTTC. Translation gives CASTRRTGPYEQYF.